The rows below give T cell receptor beta chains drawn from one sample of a study of cytotoxic CD8 clonotypes in ibrutinib-treated CLL. Only in-frame clones appear in the TCRdb table, and some are missing; sequencing was by immunoSEQ multiplex PCR. The sample holds 330,000 or so clones, roughly 67% seen once. Sequences were derived from PBMCs, sampled after 36 months of ibrutinib treatment. Receptors were obtained from a human donor with chronic lymphocytic leukemia. Both conserved end residues are part of each CDR3. Each record gives: V gene, clone size, D gene, J gene, CDR3 DNA, CDR3 protein. D genes are given only for firm matches. Clone size, where shown, is once, few, many, or a class for clones that have expanded.

V: TRBV11-2; size: .; D: .; J: TRBJ2-7; DNA: TGTGCCAGCACCCCAGGGTCCTACGAGCAGTACTTC; CDR3: CASTPGSYEQYF
V: TRBV6-5; size: few; D: .; J: TRBJ1-2; DNA: TGTGCCAGCAGTCAAAGAGCAGCTAACTATGGCTACACCTTC; CDR3: CASSQRAANYGYTF
V: TRBV9; size: few; D: .; J: TRBJ2-2; DNA: TGTGCCAGCAGCGTATTAGTGAACACCGGGGAGCTGTTTTTT; CDR3: CASSVLVNTGELFF
V: TRBV27; size: .; D: .; J: TRBJ2-3; DNA: TGTGCCAGCAGTTTATTGGCAAGACTTAGCACAGATACGCAGTATTTT; CDR3: CASSLLARLSTDTQYF
V: TRBV6-1; size: .; D: .; J: TRBJ2-7; DNA: TGTGCCAGCAGTGCCCCGTCGTGGACCTACGAGCAGTACTTC; CDR3: CASSAPSWTYEQYF
V: TRBV29-1; size: few; D: .; J: TRBJ2-3; DNA: TGCAGCGTTGCCGCGGCTCCGGGGTCCACAGATACGCAGTATTTT; CDR3: CSVAAAPGSTDTQYF
V: TRBV18; size: .; D: .; J: TRBJ2-7; DNA: TGTGCCAGCTCATCTAGGGACGGTTACTACGAGCAGTACTTC; CDR3: CASSSRDGYYEQYF
V: TRBV29-1; size: .; D: TRBD1; J: TRBJ2-7; DNA: TGCAGCGTTGTCTCCGACAGGGAACCCTACGAGCAGTACTTC; CDR3: CSVVSDREPYEQYF
V: TRBV7-8; size: .; D: TRBD1; J: TRBJ2-7; DNA: TGTGCCAGCAGCCTACCGGGACAGGGGGCTTACGAGCAGTACTTC; CDR3: CASSLPGQGAYEQYF
V: TRBV15; size: .; D: TRBD1; J: TRBJ1-2; DNA: TGTGCCACCAGCAGACGCCTACAGGGGATCGGTGGCTACACCTTC; CDR3: CATSRRLQGIGGYTF
V: TRBV15; size: .; D: .; J: TRBJ1-5; DNA: TGTGCCACCGCGGAGGGCAGGCGAAATCAGCCCCAGCATTTT; CDR3: CATAEGRRNQPQHF
V: TRBV18; size: few; D: .; J: TRBJ2-6; DNA: TGTGCCAGCTCACCACCGTCTTCAGGGTACTCTGGGGCCAACGTCCTGACTTTC; CDR3: CASSPPSSGYSGANVLTF
V: TRBV7-6; size: few; D: .; J: TRBJ2-7; DNA: TGTGCCAGCAGCTTAGGGACGGGGGCCCACGAGCAGTACTTC; CDR3: CASSLGTGAHEQYF
V: TRBV25-1; size: .; D: .; J: TRBJ2-3; DNA: TGTGCCAGCAGACCCGGGACTGCTCAGATGACTTTT; CDR3: CASRPGTAQMTF
V: TRBV10-2; size: .; D: .; J: TRBJ1-1; DNA: TGCGCCAGCGACACAGGGTCCCAAGCTTTCTTT; CDR3: CASDTGSQAFF
V: TRBV12-5; size: few; D: TRBD2; J: TRBJ2-2; DNA: TGTGCTAGTGGAGCGGGGTGGGAGCTGTTTTTT; CDR3: CASGAGWELFF
V: TRBV7-2; size: .; D: .; J: TRBJ1-1; DNA: TGTGCCAGCAGCTTAGGTCGGGGGAACACTGAAGCTTTCTTT; CDR3: CASSLGRGNTEAFF
V: TRBV14; size: .; D: .; J: TRBJ1-6; DNA: TGTGCCAGCAGCCAAATTCTTCCGGGGCCAAGCTCCTATAATTCACCCCTCCACTTT; CDR3: CASSQILPGPSSYNSPLHF
V: TRBV2; size: .; D: .; J: TRBJ2-1; DNA: TGTGCCAGCTCCTTCGAGCCGACGGCCTACAATGAGCAGTTCTTC; CDR3: CASSFEPTAYNEQFF
V: TRBV2; size: .; D: .; J: TRBJ2-5; DNA: TGTGCCAGCAAGGAAGATCGGTACCAAGAGACCCAGTACTTC; CDR3: CASKEDRYQETQYF
V: TRBV7-9; size: .; D: .; J: TRBJ2-5; DNA: TGTGCCAGCAGCTTAGCGCTCAACCAAGAGACCCAGTACTTC; CDR3: CASSLALNQETQYF
V: TRBV7-2; size: .; D: .; J: TRBJ1-1; DNA: TGTGCCAGCAGCCCTCGAGCGGGCGAAGGCACTGAAGCTTTCTTT; CDR3: CASSPRAGEGTEAFF
V: TRBV28; size: .; D: TRBD2; J: TRBJ2-1; DNA: TGTGCCAGCAGTCTCCGGGGGGGCAATGAGCAGTTCTTC; CDR3: CASSLRGGNEQFF
V: TRBV29-1; size: .; D: TRBD2; J: TRBJ2-1; DNA: TGCAGCGTTGAGCGCAGGCGACTAGCGCACAATGAGCAGTTCTTC; CDR3: CSVERRRLAHNEQFF
V: TRBV10-3; size: .; D: TRBD2; J: TRBJ2-7; DNA: TGTGCCATCAGTGAGTGGGGACTAGCCAATTCCGAGCAGTACTTC; CDR3: CAISEWGLANSEQYF
V: TRBV10-1; size: .; D: .; J: TRBJ2-7; DNA: TGCGCCAGCAGTGACATACGGGCGGACGACGAGCAGTACTTC; CDR3: CASSDIRADDEQYF